Each of the 6 T cell receptor beta chains below was sequenced from the same sample in a study of OX40 agonist ivuxolimab in advanced cancers. Profiling relied on immunoSEQ multiplex PCR, and the TCRdb table lists in-frame clones only, not all of them. The table includes 36,000 or so clones, over 65% detected once. This sample comprised CD4+ or CD8+ T cells sorted from blood, obtained in a trial of the OX40 agonist ivuxolimab. The receptors originated from an adult with an advanced solid tumor such as melanoma, head and neck, liver or kidney cancer.

This clone was detected only once. The V call is TRBV11-2, the J call TRBJ1-2; D not certain. The CDR3 length is 11 residues. Per the germline V gene, CDR1 is SGHAT and CDR2 is FQNNGV. The V end lost 7 bases, the J end lost 7 bases, and 10 bases lay between the germline ends. DNA for the CDR3: TGTGCCAGCAAGGCGGGGTCTGGCTACACCTTC. This gives the protein CASKAGSGYTF. Based on the CDR3 plus reference TRBV11-2 and TRBJ1-2, the full variable domain is EAGVAQSPRYKIIEKRQSVAFWCNPISGHATLYWYQQILGQGPKLLIQFQNNGVVDDSQLPKDRFSAERLKGVDSTLKIQPAKLEDSAVYLCASKAGSGYTFGSGTRLTVV.

The CDR3 here is CASSWGTDTQYF. CDR3 bases: TGTGCCAGCTCCTGGGGCACAGATACGCAGTATTTT. The chain carries TRBV7-9 and TRBJ2-3; D not certain. This CDR3 is 12 amino acids long. Germline CDR1 is SEHNR and CDR2 is FQNEAQ (reference sequence). Trimming removed 8 bases from V and 1 base from J, with 7 bases in between.

The chain combines TRBV9 with TRBJ2-7, with D tentatively TRBD1 or TRBD2 (5 bases each). The CDR3 consists of 14 residues. The V and J ends lost 4 bases and 3 bases respectively, with 14 bases between them. Germline values: CDR1 SGDLS, CDR2 YYNGEE. CDR3 in amino acids: CASSPGTAGYEQYF. The CDR3 DNA reads as TGTGCCAGCAGCCCCGGGACCGCAGGCTACGAGCAGTACTTC.

The genes are TRBV27 and TRBJ2-5; TRBD1 aligns across 11 bases. The CDR3 has 15 residues. Losses at the gene ends were 5 bases for V and 4 bases for J; bases not matched to a gene: 6. Germline values: CDR1 MNHEY, CDR2 SMNVEV (reference sequence). CDR3: CASSQGTGGLETQYF. The CDR3 nucleotides read TGTGCCAGCAGTCAAGGGACAGGGGGTTTAGAGACCCAGTACTTC.

This chain uses TRBV4-1 with TRBJ1-4, with no clear D. V was cut by 7 bases and J by 5 bases, with 14 bases left in between. CDR1 and CDR2 from the germline V gene are MGHRA and YSYEKL. This CDR3 has 14 amino acids. Here the CDR3 DNA reads TGCGCCAGCACCGAGACATACGGAAATGAAAAACTGTTTTTT. This translates into CASTETYGNEKLFF.

The genes are TRBV5-1 and TRBJ2-1; 9 nucleotides agree with TRBD1. In germline, CDR1 is SGHRS, CDR2 YFSETQ. The CDR3 is 14 residues long. With V trimmed by 3 bases and J by 8 bases, 6 bases remained unmatched. CDR3 nucleotides: TGCGCCAGCAGCTGGACAGGGGTTTCGGATGAGCAGTTCTTC. Its translation: CASSWTGVSDEQFF.